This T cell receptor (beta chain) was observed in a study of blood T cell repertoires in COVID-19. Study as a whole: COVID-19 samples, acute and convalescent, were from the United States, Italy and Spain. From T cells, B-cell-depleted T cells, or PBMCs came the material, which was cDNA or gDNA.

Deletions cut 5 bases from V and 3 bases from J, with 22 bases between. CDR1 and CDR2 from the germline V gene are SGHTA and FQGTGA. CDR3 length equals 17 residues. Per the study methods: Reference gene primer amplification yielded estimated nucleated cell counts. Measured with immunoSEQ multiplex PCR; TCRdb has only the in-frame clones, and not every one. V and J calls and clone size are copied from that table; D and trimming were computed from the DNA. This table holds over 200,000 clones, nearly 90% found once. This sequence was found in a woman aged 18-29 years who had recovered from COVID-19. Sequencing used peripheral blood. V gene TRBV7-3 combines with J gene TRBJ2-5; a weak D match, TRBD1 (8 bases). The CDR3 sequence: CASSLAEDRGGEETQYF. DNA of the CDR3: TGTGCCAGCAGCCTAGCGGAAGACAGGGGCGGTGAAGAGACCCAGTACTTC.